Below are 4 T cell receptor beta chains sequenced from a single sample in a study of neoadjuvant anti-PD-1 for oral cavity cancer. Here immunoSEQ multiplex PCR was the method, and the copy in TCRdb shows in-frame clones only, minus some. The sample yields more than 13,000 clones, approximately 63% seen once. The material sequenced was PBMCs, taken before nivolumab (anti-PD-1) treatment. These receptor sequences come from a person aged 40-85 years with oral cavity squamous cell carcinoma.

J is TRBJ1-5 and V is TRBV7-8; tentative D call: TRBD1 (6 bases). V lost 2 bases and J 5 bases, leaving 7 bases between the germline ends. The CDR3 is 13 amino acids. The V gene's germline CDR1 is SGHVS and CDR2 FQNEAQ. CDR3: CASSLRGDQPQHF. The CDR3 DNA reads TGTGCCAGCAGCTTAAGGGGGGATCAGCCCCAGCATTTT.

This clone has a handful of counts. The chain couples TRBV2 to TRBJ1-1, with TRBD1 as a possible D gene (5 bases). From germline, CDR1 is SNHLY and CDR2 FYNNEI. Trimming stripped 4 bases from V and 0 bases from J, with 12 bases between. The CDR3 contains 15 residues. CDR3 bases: TGTGCCAGCAGTGTGGGACGGACGATGAACACTGAAGCTTTCTTT. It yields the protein CASSVGRTMNTEAFF.

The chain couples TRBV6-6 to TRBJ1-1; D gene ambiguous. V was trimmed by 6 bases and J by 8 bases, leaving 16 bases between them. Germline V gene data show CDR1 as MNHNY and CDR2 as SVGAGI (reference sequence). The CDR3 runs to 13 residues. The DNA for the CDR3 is TGTGCCAGCAGCCGAGTGACCACTGGAGAAGCTTTCTTT. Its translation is CASSRVTTGEAFF.

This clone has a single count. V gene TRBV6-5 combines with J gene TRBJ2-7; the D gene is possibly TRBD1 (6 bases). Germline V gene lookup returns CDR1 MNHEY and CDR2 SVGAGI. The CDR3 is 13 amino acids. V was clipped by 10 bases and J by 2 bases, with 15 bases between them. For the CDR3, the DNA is TGTGCCACCAGCAGGGGCCGTACCTACGAGCAGTACTTC. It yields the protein CATSRGRTYEQYF.